Following are 27 T cell receptor beta chains from one sample sequenced in a study of blood T cells in healthy people across ages. With a J-beta primer mix and a sample-barcoded 5' primer, a second PCR ran about 6 to 11 cycles. TCRdb analysed the 5' RACE reads with MiXCR anew, one entry per CDR3 protein. Of 1.2 million to 1.5 million distinct CDR3 sequences in the sample, 42% were seen once. What was sequenced was blood. All receptors derive from a woman younger than 35 in good health.

The chain uses TRBV5-5 and TRBJ1-6; 10 nucleotides align to TRBD1. This CDR3 has 15 residues. With V trimmed by 3 bases and J by 7 bases, 4 bases remained unmatched. Germline values: CDR1 SGHKS, CDR2 YYEKEE (reference sequence). The CDR3 coding sequence is TGTGCCAGCAGCTACGGACAGGGGGTAAATTCACCCCTCCACTTT. This translates into CASSYGQGVNSPLHF.

In its sample, this clonotype was seen a few times. The chain combines TRBV24-1 with TRBJ1-5; D is unclear. The CDR3 is 12 amino acids. Trimming removed 8 bases from V and 5 bases from J, with 9 bases in between. CDR1 is KGHDR, CDR2 SFDVKD, per germline. The CDR3 reads CATKPRDQPQHF. CDR3 sequence (DNA): TGTGCCACCAAGCCTAGGGATCAGCCCCAGCATTTT.

The V and J genes are TRBV27 and TRBJ1-5, with D unresolved. This CDR3 comprises 13 residues. CDR1 and CDR2 from the germline V gene are MNHEY and SMNVEV (reference sequence). The V end lost 5 bases, the J end lost 0 bases, and 5 bases lay between the germline ends. CDR3 nucleotide sequence: TGTGCCAGCAGTACCGATAGCAATCAGCCCCAGCATTTT. This codes for CASSTDSNQPQHF.

This clonotype was seen a few times. The rearrangement joins TRBV3-1 to TRBJ2-1; 14 bases agree with TRBD2. CDR3 length: 15 amino acids. Germline V gives CDR1 LGHDT, CDR2 YNNKEL (reference sequence). Trimming took 1 base from V and 10 from J; bases not matched to a gene: 3. DNA for the CDR3: TGTGCCAGCAGCCAAGGGACTAGCGGGAGGCCCGAGCAGTTCTTC. Amino acid sequence: CASSQGTSGRPEQFF.

The CDR3 sequence is CASSPGTSGILFYEQYF. The CDR3 region has the DNA TGCGCCAGCAGCCCAGGGACTAGCGGAATCTTATTCTACGAGCAGTACTTC. The chain employs TRBV5-1 and TRBJ2-7, with 11 positions matching TRBD2. Unmatched junction bases numbered 12, after V lost 4 bases and J lost 3 bases. CDR1 SGHRS and CDR2 YFSETQ come from the germline V gene. The CDR3 length is 17 residues.

The genes are TRBV6-5 and TRBJ1-1; D remains unclear. CDR1 is MNHEY, CDR2 SVGAGI, per germline. The CDR3 spans 14 residues. The V gene lost 0 bases and the J gene lost 5 bases, with 10 bases spanning the gap. As DNA, the CDR3 is TGTGCCAGCAGTTACTCGCGGGAGGGTACTGAAGCTTTCTTT. Amino acid sequence: CASSYSREGTEAFF.

CDR3 in amino acids: CASSLEGAEGRMNTEAFF. CDR3 bases: TGCGCCAGCAGCTTGGAAGGAGCGGAAGGCCGGATGAACACTGAAGCTTTCTTT. The chain joins TRBV5-1 to TRBJ1-1; no firm D call. Per the germline V gene, CDR1 is SGHRS and CDR2 is YFSETQ. Trimming pared 0 bases from V and 0 bases from J, leaving 18 bases between. The CDR3 contains 18 residues.

This clonotype has a handful of counts. This chain uses TRBV6-4 with TRBJ2-7; 7 bases map to TRBD2. Trimming removed 11 bases from V and 5 bases from J; junction bases left unmatched: 12. Germline CDR1 is MRHNA and CDR2 is SNTAGT. This CDR3 spans 13 amino acids. CDR3 sequence (DNA): TGTGCCGCCAGCGGGATGGGCTACCACGAGCAGTACTTC. Amino acids: CAASGMGYHEQYF.

The J gene is TRBJ2-5, the V gene TRBV5-8; the match to TRBD1 covers 8 bases. The J call may not be correct, given that the DNA end is closer to TRBJ2-7. The CDR3 covers 16 residues. Germline-derived CDR1 and CDR2 are SGHTS and YDEGEE. CDR3 sequence (DNA): TGTGCCAGCAGCTTAACAAAGGGACAGGCCCGCTACGAGCAGTACTTC. Residues: CASSLTKGQARYEQYF.

This clonotype was counted between two and nine times. The genes are TRBV7-2 and TRBJ1-4, with TRBD1 matching 7 bases. This CDR3 comprises 17 residues. Germline V gene sequence: CDR1 SGHTA, CDR2 FQGNSA. With V trimmed by 5 bases and J by 8 bases, 17 bases remained unmatched. CDR3 sequence reads: CASSPRNTGARREKLFF. CDR3 sequence (DNA): TGTGCCAGCAGCCCCCGAAATACAGGGGCACGACGGGAAAAACTGTTTTTT.

The V gene is TRBV20-1, the J gene TRBJ1-1; D ambiguous. The length of the CDR3 is 11 residues. In germline, CDR1 is DFQATT, CDR2 SNEGSKA (reference sequence). Trimming cost V 3 bases and J 4 bases, with 6 bases left between them. The CDR3 DNA follows: TGCAGTGCTAGTTGGGGCACTGAAGCTTTCTTT. It is translated as CSASWGTEAFF.

This rearrangement joins TRBV7-8 to TRBJ2-5; 9 bases align to TRBD1. The CDR3 is 16 amino acids. CDR1 is SGHVS, CDR2 FQNEAQ, per germline. Trimming cost V 3 bases and J 11 bases; bases outside gene matches: 16. The CDR3 nucleotides are TGTGCCAGCAGCTTTTTTGACAGGGGGATTTACAATGAGCAGTACTTC. Translated, it gives CASSFFDRGIYNEQYF.

As regards this clonotype: At one end, the junction sequence differs from germline, possibly due to a read error. The J gene is TRBJ2-3, the V gene TRBV10-2, with 13 bases matching TRBD2. Germline CDR1 is WSHSY and CDR2 is SAAADI. CDR3 length equals 15 residues. The DNA of the CDR3 is TGCGCCAGCAGCCGCACTAGCGGGAGGGCGGATATGCAGTATTTT. This sequence encodes CASSRTSGRADMQYF.

This chain uses TRBV12-3 or TRBV12-4 with TRBJ2-7; 8 bases fit TRBD1. The V segment lost 6 bases and the J segment 3 bases; nucleotides outside the gene matches: 7. The CDR3 covers 14 residues. The CDR3 DNA follows: TGTGCCAGCAGCCTTCGGACAGGGAACTACGAGCAGTACTTC. This sequence encodes CASSLRTGNYEQYF.

The chain has TRBV6-5 and TRBJ2-7; TRBD1 matches at 7 bases. Germline V gene sequence: CDR1 MNHEY, CDR2 SVGAGI. This CDR3 is built from 13 residues. Trimming removed 8 bases from V and 4 bases from J; junction bases left unmatched: 8. The CDR3 here is CASQKAGGYEQYF. CDR3 nucleotides: TGTGCCAGCCAAAAAGCAGGGGGTTACGAGCAGTACTTC.

The V and J genes are TRBV2 and TRBJ2-3, with D perhaps being TRBD1 or TRBD2 (5 bases each). Trimming took off 7 bases at V and 0 bases at J, with 11 bases between the two ends. The germline gives CDR1 SNHLY, CDR2 FYNNEI. The CDR3 consists of 14 residues. The CDR3 sequence: CASKWGGSTDTQYF. The CDR3 DNA is TGTGCCAGCAAGTGGGGCGGGAGCACAGATACGCAGTATTTT.

The chain has TRBV2 and TRBJ2-1; D possibly corresponds to TRBD2 (6 bases). V lost 6 bases, J lost 9 bases, and 18 bases lay in between. CDR1 is SNHLY, CDR2 FYNNEI, per germline. CDR3 size: 14 residues. DNA of the CDR3: TGTGCCAGCAGACTAGCTGGGGGTTCAATTGAGCAGTTCTTC. Amino acid sequence: CASRLAGGSIEQFF.

The CDR3 is CSAVQGNTIYF. DNA of the CDR3: TGCAGCGCGGTACAGGGAAACACCATATATTTT. The rearrangement joins TRBV29-1 to TRBJ1-3, with D unresolved. Germline V gene data show CDR1 as SQVTM and CDR2 as ANQGSEA. Trimming pared 7 bases from V and 4 bases from J, leaving 8 bases between. This CDR3 spans 11 amino acids.

The gene calls are TRBV10-3 and TRBJ1-5, with unresolved D. The CDR3 contains 14 residues. CDR1 ENHRY and CDR2 SYGVKD come from the germline V gene. V shed 5 bases and J shed 7 bases, with 15 bases lying between them. The DNA of the CDR3 is TGTGCCATCAGTACGGACCTGTCTGAGCAGCCCCAGCATTTT. This gives the protein CAISTDLSEQPQHF.

The V call is TRBV6-1, the J call TRBJ1-2; a possible D gene is TRBD1 (5 bases). Trimming took off 8 bases at V and 5 bases at J, with 9 bases between the two ends. Germline V lookup: CDR1 MNHNS, CDR2 SASEGT. The CDR3 is 11 amino acids. CDR3 region: CASSGLYGYTF. The CDR3 nucleotides are TGTGCCAGCTCAGGGTTATATGGCTACACCTTC.

This clonotype was seen a handful of times. The chain combines TRBV11-2 with TRBJ1-4; the D gene is possibly TRBD1 (5 bases). CDR3 length: 14 amino acids. Germline loops: CDR1 SGHAT, CDR2 FQNNGV. V lost 1 base, J lost 8 bases, and 11 bases lay in between. The CDR3 sequence: CASSLGGAGEKLFF. The DNA for the CDR3 is TGTGCCAGCAGCTTAGGGGGCGCAGGAGAAAAACTGTTTTTT.

This clonotype showed up just a few times. V and J are TRBV20-1 and TRBJ2-5, with D unresolved. Germline V gene data show CDR1 as DFQATT and CDR2 as SNEGSKA (reference sequence). The CDR3 spans 10 residues. Trimming removed 3 bases at V and 5 bases at J, with 4 bases between. CDR3 coding DNA: TGCAGTGCTAGGTTTGAGACCCAGTACTTC. Residues: CSARFETQYF.

The V gene is TRBV27, the J gene TRBJ1-2; possibly TRBD1 for D (5 bases). V was shortened by 6 bases and J by 2 bases, with 13 bases between the two germline ends. The CDR3 consists of 14 residues. Germline V CDR1 and CDR2: MNHEY, SMNVEV (reference sequence). CDR3 residues: CASSGTDNNYGYTF. DNA of the CDR3: TGTGCCAGCAGCGGGACGGATAACAACTATGGCTACACCTTC.

This clonotype occurred a few times. The genes are TRBV6-2 or TRBV6-3 and TRBJ2-5; 9 nucleotides agree with TRBD2. The V gene's germline CDR1 is MNHEY and CDR2 SVGEGT. Trimming took 6 bases from V and 2 from J; bases not matched to a gene: 7. This CDR3 is built from 15 residues. CDR3 in DNA: TGTGCCAGCAGATCCGGACTAGCGCCGCAAGAGACCCAGTACTTC. Protein product: CASRSGLAPQETQYF.

This sequence joins TRBV27 and TRBJ1-2, with 8 bases aligning to TRBD1. V dropped 3 bases and J dropped 6; count of bases not matched to a gene: 18. CDR3 length equals 18 residues. The V gene's germline CDR1 is MNHEY and CDR2 SMNVEV (reference sequence). The CDR3 nucleotides are TGTGCCAGCAGTTTTAGGGGACAGGCCCTCCGGGACTGGGATGGCTACACCTTC. Translation gives CASSFRGQALRDWDGYTF.

Comments on this clonotype: A much larger clone differs from this one at a single base, so this may be a read error. The chain carries TRBV10-3 and TRBJ2-3; TRBD2 might be the D (6 bases). Trimming removed 4 bases at V and 6 bases at J, with 17 bases between. This CDR3 region has 15 residues. CDR1 is ENHRY, CDR2 SYGVKD, per germline. The DNA for the CDR3 is TGTGCCATCAGTGGAGGAGGGGTATTCCCCGATACGCAGTATTTT. Residues: CAISGGGVFPDTQYF.

The V and J genes are TRBV20-1 and TRBJ2-1; D is uncertain. In germline, CDR1 is DFQATT, CDR2 SNEGSKA (reference sequence). Trimming took off 6 bases at V and 0 bases at J, with 9 bases between the two ends. This CDR3 is built from 13 residues. This chain's CDR3 is CSAPSSSYNEQFF. In DNA, the CDR3 is TGCAGTGCCCCAAGTAGCTCCTACAATGAGCAGTTCTTC.